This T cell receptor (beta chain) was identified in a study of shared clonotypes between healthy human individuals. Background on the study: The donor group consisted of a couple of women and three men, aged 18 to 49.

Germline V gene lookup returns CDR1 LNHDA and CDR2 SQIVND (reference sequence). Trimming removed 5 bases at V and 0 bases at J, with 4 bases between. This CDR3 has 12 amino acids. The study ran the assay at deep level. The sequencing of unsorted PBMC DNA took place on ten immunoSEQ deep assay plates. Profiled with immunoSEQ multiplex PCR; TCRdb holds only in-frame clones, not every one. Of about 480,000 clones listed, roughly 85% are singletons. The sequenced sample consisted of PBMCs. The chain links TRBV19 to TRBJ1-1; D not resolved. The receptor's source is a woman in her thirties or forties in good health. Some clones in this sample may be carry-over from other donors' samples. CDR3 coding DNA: TGTGCCAGTAGTGGGGTGAACACTGAAGCTTTCTTT. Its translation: CASSGVNTEAFF.